The T cell receptor (beta chain) described here comes from a study of vaccination and CD4 T cells after COVID-19 (dated by TCRdb to between 2021 and 2022). Describing the broader study: Convalescent patients had a positive SARS-CoV-2 result on nasal swab PCR, and of these patients, several had mild disease and one had severe disease. The convalescent cohort included six males and four females, with two Hispanic individuals, seven Caucasians, two Asians and one multiracial person. Each participant got two doses of either the Pfizer-BioNTech BNT162b2 vaccine (n=8) or the Moderna mRNA-1273 vaccine (n=2). Post-COVID blood samples from convalescent patients were collected a median of 101 days after diagnosis, with a range of 35 to 161 days. Post-vaccine blood samples were obtained a median of around 67 days after the second vaccine dose, with a range of about 12 to 241 days. The cultures were stimulated with overlapping spike peptide pools from SARS-CoV-2 and from the common cold coronaviruses HCoV-NL63, HCoV-OC43 and HCoV-229E. Control cultures received a CEFX viral epitope pool as the positive control, an HIV-1 Nef peptide pool as the negative control, or no peptide. The spike-specific CD4+ TCR repertoire was compared before and after mRNA vaccination in under 11 COVID-19 convalescent patients and a handful of infection-naive healthy vaccine recipients.

This clonotype came up a few times. The antigen it binds to is not known. Base qualities are not at hand, and no much larger clone is one base apart. V lost 6 bases and J lost 2 bases; the stretch between them is 13 bases long. Spanning cysteine to phenylalanine, the CDR3 consists of 14 amino acids. The sequence is cut down to CDR3 DNA, 42 bases in frame from base 1. As encoded in the germline V gene, CDR1 is MNHEY while CDR2 is SVGEGT. Study-wide conclusions, independent of this receptor: Among convalescent patients, a median about 86% of the SARS-CoV-2-reactive clones seen after vaccination appeared only after vaccination, which suggests priming specific to the vaccine. An increase in the median number of SARS-CoV-2-reactive clonotypes from approximately 23 after infection to approximately 41 after vaccination was observed, but the change was not found to be significant. The study included relatively few convalescent patients and did not analyze early timepoints after natural infection. Nearly all vaccine-specific clones in convalescent patients (304 of 307) were mono-reactive for SARS-CoV-2 spike rather than cross-reactive with common cold coronaviruses.

Library preparation employed PCR. At the Johns Hopkins FTIC core, DNA from the cultured CD4+ T cells underwent TCR sequencing with the Oncomine TCR Beta short-read assay. The QIAamp micro DNA kit was used to extract genomic DNA from the cultured CD4+ T cells. Oncomine TCR Beta libraries from cultured CD4+ T cells were pooled using unique dual indexes and sequenced on an Illumina iSeq 100. The source study handled its data this way. Non-productive sequences were removed, and CDR3s that did not start with C, did not end with F or W, or were shorter than 7 amino acids were discarded. Antigen-specific clonotypes were identified with the MANAFEST web application by comparing peptide-stimulated wells with reference and other culture wells. To be called positive, a clone needed an FDR below 0.05, an odds ratio above 5, and a productive frequency above 0.1% in at least two of three replicate wells. Clonotypes that were significantly expanded in both SARS-CoV-2 spike wells and at least one common cold coronavirus spike condition were defined as cross-reactive. Similarity between CDR3 sequences was evaluated in R version 3.6.1 using Levenshtein distances (stringdist) and unrooted phylogenetic trees (ape). Starting from the raw public reads, TCRdb applied fastp trimming at Q25, assembled clones with MiXCR and retained in-frame beta chains. Every CDR3 protein is listed once, alongside the most common genes and DNA of its rows. It is TCRdb's table, rather than the study itself, that gives the V and J calls and clone size. Here the sample has about 16,000 distinct CDR3 sequences; about two fifths occur a single time. The top ten hold around 7.5% of the sample.

This sample's treatment or condition label indicates: 10-day PBMC culture with coronavirus spike peptide pools or control peptides (ViraFEST assay). The ViraFEST assay, used in the study, expanded antigen-specific T cells with peptide pools and then identified the expanded clonotypes through TCR sequencing. The convalescent patients' positive SARS-CoV-2 PCR tests were from March to December 2020, which was before the Alpha, Beta and Delta variants emerged in the United States. PBMCs were cultured at around 2.2 million per well in IMDM supplemented with approximately 5.4% human AB serum and approximately 10 IU/ml IL-2, with 9.5 to 10 ug/ml peptide pools added. Half of the culture medium was replaced with fresh IL-2-containing medium on days 3 and 7. After 10 to 11 days of culture, CD4+ T cells were isolated by negative selection with the EasySep CD4+ T cell isolation kit. Ficoll-Paque Plus gradient centrifugation was used to isolate PBMCs from whole blood, and the isolated PBMCs were then either used fresh or cryopreserved at -140C. Triplicate wells were generally used for each culture condition.

This sequence was found in a human donor who had recovered from COVID-19. The V gene is TRBV6-2 or TRBV6-3 and the J gene is TRBJ2-5; the D gene identity is not certain. This specimen consisted of CD4+ T cells from blood, cultured in vitro, obtained after SARS-CoV-2 vaccination. The bases are TGTGCCAGCAGCATGCACGTGGAACAAGAGACCCAGTACTTC. It translates to CASSMHVEQETQYF.